A single sample gave rise to the 18 T cell receptor beta chains below, sequenced in a study of blood T cells in healthy people across ages. A second PCR, run for about 7 to 11 cycles, used a sample-barcoded 5' primer plus a J-beta primer mix. TCRdb itself ran the 5' RACE reads through MiXCR, one entry per CDR3 protein. The table lists hundreds of thousands of distinct CDR3 sequences, approximately 25% of them singletons, with 9.4% in the top ten. Separately, the same data were catalogued under a study of T cells of mothers and their children.

Sequencing was done on a sample of blood. Receptors originate from a boy aged 5-17 years in good health.

This clonotype appeared a few times. This chain links TRBV6-2 or TRBV6-3 with TRBJ2-6; TRBD2 might be the D (5 bases). This CDR3 region has 15 residues. CDR1 is MNHEY and CDR2 is SVGEGT in the germline V gene. V lost 5 bases to trimming and J lost 0 bases, with 8 bases between them. For the CDR3, the DNA is TGTGCCAGCAGTAGAGGGTCCTCTGGGGCCAACGTCCTGACTTTC. Translation gives CASSRGSSGANVLTF.

This clonotype showed up just a few times. The V gene is TRBV5-1, the J gene TRBJ2-1; perhaps TRBD2 as D (6 bases). This CDR3 comprises 18 residues. Trimming stripped 0 bases from V and 0 bases from J, with 16 bases between. Germline values: CDR1 SGHRS, CDR2 YFSETQ. The CDR3 spells CASSLGDSSLSSYNEQFF. DNA for the CDR3: TGCGCCAGCAGCTTGGGGGACTCGTCTTTAAGCTCCTACAATGAGCAGTTCTTC.

The table lists this clonotype with a few counts. The chain carries TRBV12-3 or TRBV12-4 and TRBJ2-7, with 8 positions matching TRBD2. The CDR3 loop spans 13 amino acids. The V and J ends lost 5 bases and 7 bases, in that order; junction bases with no gene match: 7. The CDR3 DNA is TGTGCCAGCAGTAATAGCGGGGAGAGGGAGCAGTACTTC. It specifies CASSNSGEREQYF.

This chain uses TRBV6-1 with TRBJ2-7; TRBD2 matches 10 bases. J was trimmed by 2 bases and V by 5 bases; bases with no gene match: 3. Germline V gene sequence: CDR1 MNHNS, CDR2 SASEGT. There are 14 residues in the CDR3. As DNA, the CDR3 is TGTGCCAGCAGTCTAGCGGGAGAACCCTACGAGCAGTACTTC. Translated: CASSLAGEPYEQYF.

This clonotype was counted a few times. This sequence joins TRBV2 and TRBJ2-5; TRBD2 agrees at 11 bases. The DNA matches TRBJ2-1 better at its end, which makes the J call doubtful. Germline values: CDR1 SNHLY, CDR2 FYNNEI. The CDR3 is 15 residues long. DNA for the CDR3: TGTGCCAGCAAGATACTAGCGGGAGACATCAATGAGCAGTTCTTC. The encoded protein is CASKILAGDINEQFF.

V usage is TRBV6-1 and J usage is TRBJ2-3, with a possible D match to TRBD2 (5 bases). CDR1 and CDR2 (germline): MNHNS, SASEGT. The CDR3 extends over 15 amino acids. Trimming cost V 3 bases and J 2 bases, with 12 bases left between them. Here the CDR3 reads CASSELLAFTDTQYF. The CDR3 bases are TGTGCCAGCAGTGAGCTCCTAGCCTTCACAGATACGCAGTATTTT.

This clonotype was seen only a few times. This chain joins TRBV11-1 and TRBJ2-5; TRBD1 or TRBD2 may be the D gene (5 bases each). V lost 3 bases and J 2 bases, leaving 10 bases between the germline ends. CDR1 is SGHAT and CDR2 is FQDESV in the germline V gene (reference sequence). The CDR3 has 14 residues. The CDR3 coding sequence is TGTGCCAGCAGCTTGGGCAGGGAGCAAGAGACCCAGTACTTC. Its translation is CASSLGREQETQYF.

The chain's CDR3 is CSVWGLAGSYNEQFF. Here the CDR3 DNA reads TGCAGCGTCTGGGGACTAGCGGGTTCCTACAATGAGCAGTTCTTC. V is TRBV29-1 and J is TRBJ2-1; 12 bases line up with TRBD2. V lost 6 bases, J lost 1 base, and 4 bases stayed unmatched. CDR3 size: 15 residues. CDR1 SQVTM and CDR2 ANQGSEA come from the germline V gene.

The chain is built from TRBV7-9 and TRBJ2-3, with D maybe TRBD1 (5 bases). V was trimmed by 1 base and J by 2 bases, leaving 10 bases between them. The germline V gene has CDR1 SEHNR and CDR2 FQNEAQ (reference sequence). The CDR3 has 15 amino acids. The CDR3 loop reads CASSLERGNTDTQYF. DNA for the CDR3: TGTGCCAGCAGCTTAGAAAGGGGCAACACAGATACGCAGTATTTT.

The chain combines TRBV12-3 or TRBV12-4 with TRBJ1-2; D might be TRBD1 (5 bases). V was shortened by 0 bases and J by 6 bases, with 8 bases between the two germline ends. CDR3 length: 13 residues. CDR3 loop: CASSLAPGNGYTF. In nucleotides, the CDR3 is TGTGCCAGCAGTTTAGCGCCAGGGAATGGCTACACCTTC.

V gene TRBV2 combines with J gene TRBJ2-5; 10 nucleotides match TRBD2. The CDR3 totals 19 residues. V lost 2 bases to trimming and J lost 1 base; unmatched junction nucleotides: 13. CDR1 SNHLY and CDR2 FYNNEI come from the germline V gene. The CDR3 DNA sequence: TGTGCCAGCAGTGAAAGTCGGGAGGACCTAGCGGGGGCCCAAGAGACCCAGTACTTC. Translating gives CASSESREDLAGAQETQYF.

The rearrangement uses TRBV5-6 and TRBJ2-7; TRBD2 might be the D (5 bases). The CDR3 is made up of 13 amino acids. Germline V gene sequence: CDR1 SGHDT, CDR2 YYEEEE. V lost 5 bases, J lost 7 bases, and 16 bases lay in between. The CDR3 region is CASSYSGFGEQYF. The CDR3 bases are TGTGCCAGCAGTTACTCGGGGTTCGGTGAGCAGTACTTC.

The chain has TRBV29-1 and TRBJ2-4; 10 bases align to TRBD1. With 8 bases clipped from V and 0 bases from J, the junction kept 4 bases outside the gene matches. Germline V gives CDR1 SQVTM, CDR2 ANQGSEA. The CDR3 totals 14 residues. CDR3 DNA: TGCAGCTCGCGGACAGGGGGAGCCAAAAACATTCAGTACTTC. The encoded protein is CSSRTGGAKNIQYF.

The rearrangement joins TRBV5-6 to TRBJ2-5, with 8 bases matching TRBD1. The last part of the DNA fits TRBJ2-7 better; the J call may be wrong. Per germline, CDR1 SGHDT and CDR2 YYEEEE. The CDR3 has 15 residues. The CDR3 DNA reads TGTGCCAGCAGCTCGGGACAGGACGCCTCCTACGAGCAGTACTTC. Translating it yields CASSSGQDASYEQYF.

V and J are TRBV18 and TRBJ2-1, with 8 bases fitting TRBD2. Germline V lookup: CDR1 KGHSH, CDR2 LQKENI. The CDR3 spans 17 residues. V shed 6 bases and J 2 bases; nucleotides not matched to a gene: 12. The CDR3 nucleotides read TGTGCCAGCTCGCCCAGGCCGGGGGGGCCAGCCTACAATGAGCAGTTCTTC. This encodes CASSPRPGGPAYNEQFF.

This chain connects TRBV7-9 to TRBJ2-7, with 7 bases lining up with TRBD2. The CDR3 length is 14 residues. The J segment lost 2 bases and the V segment lost 7 bases, leaving 8 bases of the junction unmatched. Germline CDR1 reads SEHNR; CDR2 reads FQNEAQ (reference sequence). CDR3 sequence: CASTTGGGAYEQYF. CDR3 in DNA: TGTGCCAGCACTACCGGTGGGGGGGCCTACGAGCAGTACTTC.

The gene calls are TRBV12-3 or TRBV12-4 and TRBJ2-5; D gene unclear. CDR3 length: 10 amino acids. The germline V and J ends were trimmed by 8 bases and 5 bases, with 6 bases remaining between them. CDR3 loop: CASLGETQYF. CDR3 sequence (DNA): TGTGCCAGCCTTGGGGAGACCCAGTACTTC.

The chain couples TRBV25-1 to TRBJ1-2; D gene unclear. CDR3 length equals 14 residues. CDR1 is MGHDK and CDR2 is SYGVNS in the germline V gene. With 1 base removed from V and 2 bases from J, the gap between germline ends came to 8 bases. The CDR3 reads CASSEWAGNYGYTF. The CDR3 DNA sequence: TGTGCCAGCAGTGAATGGGCGGGGAACTATGGCTACACCTTC.